This T cell receptor beta chain was sequenced during a study of tumor and adjacent non-tumor tissue in lung cancer (dated by TCRdb to 2016 to 2018). With regard to the full study: Patients with adenocarcinoma (approximately 11), squamous cell carcinoma (2) and small cell lung cancer (1) were included in the cohort. The 15 enrolled patients, of whom some ten were men and 5 were women, were aged 31 to 76 years and were diagnosed with TNM stage I to III disease. Sequencing produced around 130,000,000 productive TCRbeta reads in total, an average of approximately 4 million reads per sample. The study compared bulk TCRbeta repertoires between lung tumor tissue and matched distant non-tumor lung tissue from about 14 lung cancer patients. For each patient, one tumor sample and one normal lung sample were taken, giving some 33 paired specimens that underwent TCRbeta CDR3 sequencing.

In the case of this clonotype: The target of this receptor is not known. Per-base quality was not reported, and no clone a single base away is much larger than it.

RNA was isolated from bulk unsorted tissue, and RNA quality was assessed with a NanoDrop ND-1000 and an Agilent 2100. Donors were newly diagnosed lung cancer patients admitted for thoracic surgery in China between August and November 2014, without prior chemotherapy. Anyone who had undergone radiotherapy or chemotherapy before, or who had another cancer at the same time, was left out of the study. Surgical tissue pieces of about 1-2.3 cm3 were preserved in RNAlater solution and were kept at -80 degrees C until use. Library preparation employed multiplex PCR. Sequencing instrument: Illumina HiSeq 2500. TCRbeta libraries were built by three rounds of nested PCR using primers (Table S4), following protocols modified from ARM-PCR. Before sequencing, PCR products of 200-500 bp were cut from the gel and purified using the QIAquick gel extraction kit. The original pipeline was this. Trimmomatic was used to clean the reads, FLASH merged the cleaned reads into complete CDR3 sequences, and MiTCR assigned the sequences to V(D)J germline segments. Clonal diversity was calculated as the inverse Simpson's index using VDJtools. In-frame sequences without a premature stop codon were defined as productive reads. TCRdb trimmed the raw reads at Q25, called clones with MiXCR and kept productive beta chains. CDR3 protein duplicates are merged, each entry listing the most common genes and DNA. V and J calls and clone size were set by TCRdb, not the authors. The sample contains fewer than 85,000 distinct CDR3 sequences, under 85% of them found a single time. The ten top clones hold 10% to 15% of the sample.

From V the trimming removes 0 bases and from J it removes 3 bases, while the gene matches leave 4 bases of the junction unaccounted for. The germline V gene encodes CDR1 SGHTS and CDR2 YDEGEE. The CDR3 has 16 amino acids, counting the end cysteine and phenylalanine. Here the CDR3 DNA is all that survives: 48 bases in frame from base 1. Findings and caveats that apply to the study as a whole: Tumor tissue showed significantly greater TCR diversity (inverse Simpson) than normal lung tissue (about 400 vs 180, P = 0.0075, Mann-Whitney U test). TCR diversity was significantly higher in younger patients, and higher tumor TCR diversity was associated with shorter overall and disease-free survival. Only approximately 14 patients were included in the cohort, and the need for larger samples and more detailed clinical data was noted by the authors. Peripheral blood was not sequenced, so blood TCRbeta repertoires were not examined in the lung cancer patients of the study. The top 100 clones accounted for a significantly larger cumulative portion of the repertoire in normal lung than in tumor tissue. The sequencing platform is not named in the methods, and unique molecular identifiers are not mentioned.

This receptor was obtained from a woman aged 50 to 60 with non-small cell lung cancer. Sequenced input: lung tumor tissue. The sequence is built from TRBV5-8 and TRBJ1-3, with 9 bases matching TRBD1. The base sequence is TGTGCCAGCAGCTTGGACCGACAGGGGGGTGGAAACACCATATATTTT. Its product reads: CASSLDRQGGGNTIYF.